These 29 T cell receptor beta chains originate from one sample sequenced in a study of cytomegalovirus exposure and HLA in healthy donors. The PCR used 60 Vbeta and 13 Jbeta primers. Only in-frame clones appear in the TCRdb table, and some are missing; sequencing was by immunoSEQ multiplex PCR. The sample has roughly 100,000 clones; nearly 15% are singletons. Source material: PBMCs. These TCRs come from a female donor in good health and CMV-seronegative.

In its sample, this clone was seen a few times. The chain carries TRBV4-3 and TRBJ2-1; TRBD2 might be the D (6 bases). The CDR3 has 14 residues. Germline V lookup: CDR1 LGHNA, CDR2 YSLEER. The V end lost 8 bases, the J end lost 2 bases, and 13 bases lay between the germline ends. As DNA, the CDR3 is TGCGCCAGCGCACAGGAGGGCCCCTACAATGAGCAGTTCTTC. Its translation: CASAQEGPYNEQFF.

The chain joins TRBV5-6 to TRBJ1-6; 8 bases fit TRBD1. V shed 2 bases, J shed 9 bases, and the junction held 7 bases outside the gene matches. The CDR3 loop spans 15 amino acids. Germline lookup yields CDR1 SGHDT and CDR2 YYEEEE. The CDR3 spells CASSFRTGMGSPLHF. DNA for the CDR3: TGTGCCAGCAGCTTTCGGACAGGGATGGGTTCACCCCTCCACTTT.

There are a few counts of this clone. The V gene is TRBV28, the J gene TRBJ2-1; a possible D gene is TRBD2 (7 bases). CDR1 and CDR2 (germline): MDHEN, SYDVKM. Deletions cut 5 bases from V and 2 bases from J, with 22 bases between. The CDR3 has 18 residues. The CDR3 sequence: CASSLILGARGPYNEQFF. The CDR3 DNA follows: TGTGCCAGCAGTCTGATCCTCGGGGCGCGGGGGCCCTACAATGAGCAGTTCTTC.

In this sample, this clone turned up a few times. The rearrangement joins TRBV15 to TRBJ2-7; TRBD2 might be the D (5 bases). Germline CDR1 and CDR2: LNHNV and YYDKDF (reference sequence). CDR3 length: 13 amino acids. V was pared by 0 bases and J by 4 bases, with 7 bases between. CDR3 sequence reads: CATSRDPGYEQYF. The CDR3, as DNA: TGTGCCACCAGCAGAGATCCGGGGTACGAGCAGTACTTC.

This chain joins TRBV28 and TRBJ1-2, with 9 positions matching TRBD1. CDR3 length: 15 residues. The germline V gene encodes CDR1 MDHEN and CDR2 SYDVKM. V dropped 6 bases and J dropped 7; count of bases not matched to a gene: 12. The CDR3 sequence is CASSPGGQGISGYTF. Written as DNA, the CDR3 is TGTGCCAGCAGCCCTGGGGGACAGGGAATCTCTGGCTACACCTTC.

This chain joins TRBV10-3 and TRBJ2-6, with D perhaps TRBD2 (6 bases). Germline CDR1 reads ENHRY; CDR2 reads SYGVKD. The CDR3 is 14 amino acids. V was shortened by 7 bases and J by 0 bases, with 7 bases between the two germline ends. The CDR3 is CAITGDSGANVLTF. CDR3 coding DNA: TGTGCCATCACGGGGGACTCTGGGGCCAACGTCCTGACTTTC.

This clone was seen more than once but under ten times. This chain connects TRBV27 to TRBJ2-7; the match to TRBD2 covers 8 bases. The CDR3 length is 13 residues. The ends lost 5 bases at V and 13 bases at J; junction bases unmatched: 13. Germline values: CDR1 MNHEY, CDR2 SMNVEV (reference sequence). CDR3 protein: CASSIGRAVGPYF. Here the CDR3 DNA reads TGTGCCAGCAGTATCGGGAGGGCCGTTGGCCCCTACTTC.

This clone was observed a handful of times. The CDR3 region is CASSPGTGGQPQHF. CDR3 DNA: TGTGCCAGCAGTCCCGGGACAGGGGGGCAGCCCCAGCATTTT. This sequence joins TRBV11-2 and TRBJ1-5; 11 positions match TRBD1. Germline lookup yields CDR1 SGHAT and CDR2 FQNNGV. Losses at the gene ends were 6 bases for V and 7 bases for J; bases not matched to a gene: 5. There are 14 residues in the CDR3. Together with reference TRBV11-2 and TRBJ1-5, the CDR3 gives the full variable domain: EAGVAQSPRYKIIEKRQSVAFWCNPISGHATLYWYQQILGQGPKLLIQFQNNGVVDDSQLPKDRFSAERLKGVDSTLKIQPAKLEDSAVYLCASSPGTGGQPQHFGDGTRLSIL.

This clone was recorded a few times. The J gene is TRBJ1-4, the V gene TRBV4-3; no reliable D call. The CDR3 extends over 15 amino acids. Germline V CDR1 and CDR2: LGHNA, YSLEER. V dropped 1 base and J dropped 8 bases, with 14 bases sitting between them. Here the CDR3 reads CASSQAYPGGEKLFF. In DNA form, the CDR3 reads TGCGCCAGCAGCCAAGCATACCCAGGAGGGGAAAAACTGTTTTTT.

This clone was observed many times. The chain joins TRBV30 to TRBJ2-7; 9 nucleotides agree with TRBD1. Germline assignment: CDR1 GTSNPN and CDR2 SVGIG (reference sequence). Losses at the gene ends were 7 bases for V and 6 bases for J; bases not matched to a gene: 7. The CDR3 sequence is 12 residues long. CDR3 residues: CASTGGRSEQYF. The CDR3 DNA reads as TGTGCCTCGACAGGGGGGAGAAGCGAGCAGTACTTC. Full variable domain (remainder filled in from reference TRBV30 and TRBJ2-7): SQTIHQWPATLVQPVGSPLSLECTVEGTSNPNLYWYRQAAGRGLQLLFYSVGIGQISSEVPQNLSASRPQDRQFILSSKKLLLSDSGFYLCASTGGRSEQYFGPGTRLTVT.

V usage is TRBV5-1 and J usage is TRBJ1-2; TRBD1 agrees at 7 bases. The CDR3 is 14 amino acids. Trimming took 3 bases from V and 4 from J; bases not matched to a gene: 6. The germline gives CDR1 SGHRS, CDR2 YFSETQ. The CDR3 sequence: CASSSGQNLYGYTF. CDR3 DNA sequence: TGCGCCAGCAGCTCGGGACAGAATCTCTATGGCTACACCTTC.

Remarks on this clone: This sample also contains other DNA sequences that code for the same CDR3. The rearrangement joins TRBV4-3 to TRBJ1-6, with D possibly matching TRBD1 (5 bases). The germline gives CDR1 LGHNA, CDR2 YSLEER. The CDR3 loop spans 15 amino acids. Between the trimmed V and J ends, which lost 2 bases and 6 bases, there was a span of 11 bases. This chain's CDR3 is CASSQPDGGNSPLHF. DNA for the CDR3: TGCGCCAGCAGCCAACCTGACGGGGGTAATTCACCCCTCCACTTT.

The V call is TRBV19, the J call TRBJ1-1, with 8 bases aligning to TRBD1. Germline values: CDR1 LNHDA, CDR2 SQIVND (reference sequence). The V and J ends lost 6 bases and 1 base, in that order; junction bases with no gene match: 19. The CDR3 sequence is 19 residues long. DNA of the CDR3: TGTGCCAGTAGCCCTTGGGCCGGGACAGGACTACAATCGAACACTGAAGCTTTCTTT. The encoded protein is CASSPWAGTGLQSNTEAFF.

This chain connects TRBV29-1 to TRBJ2-3; 8 bases are a match to TRBD2. The germline CDR1 and CDR2 sequences are SQVTM and ANQGSEA. Trimming removed 6 bases from V and 1 base from J; junction bases left unmatched: 6. The CDR3 is 14 amino acids. The CDR3 sequence is CSVLLAERTDTQYF. The CDR3 region has the DNA TGCAGCGTATTACTAGCGGAGCGCACAGATACGCAGTATTTT.

V gene TRBV28 combines with J gene TRBJ2-5; 7 positions agree with TRBD1. Germline trimming cut 7 bases from V and 1 base from J; bases unmatched to any gene: 3. The V gene's germline CDR1 is MDHEN and CDR2 SYDVKM. The CDR3 extends over 13 amino acids. The CDR3 spells CASTTGLQETQYF. CDR3 DNA sequence: TGTGCCAGCACGACAGGGCTCCAAGAGACCCAGTACTTC.

V is TRBV7-2 and J is TRBJ2-3; D is unclear. Germline V gives CDR1 SGHTA, CDR2 FQGNSA. The ends were cut back, 5 bases at V and 3 bases at J, with 3 bases in the middle. This CDR3 is 11 amino acids long. CDR3 nucleotide sequence: TGTGCCAGCAGCCCGACAGATACGCAGTATTTT. Its translation is CASSPTDTQYF.

V usage is TRBV19 and J usage is TRBJ2-7; TRBD1 matches at 11 bases. CDR3 size: 14 residues. V gave up 4 bases and J gave up 6 bases; unmatched junction bases: 5. Germline V CDR1 and CDR2: LNHDA, SQIVND (reference sequence). The CDR3 DNA reads TGTGCCAGTAGTAATGCCGGGACAGGGGGCGAGCAGTACTTC. This translates into CASSNAGTGGEQYF.

The chain joins TRBV5-1 to TRBJ2-6; D is ambiguous. Germline V CDR1 and CDR2: SGHRS, YFSETQ. Deletions cut 0 bases from V and 0 bases from J, with 4 bases between. CDR3 size: 15 residues. The CDR3 loop is CASSLANSGANVLTF. The CDR3 DNA sequence: TGCGCCAGCAGCTTGGCCAACTCTGGGGCCAACGTCCTGACTTTC.

This clone was seen a few times. V gene TRBV9 combines with J gene TRBJ1-5, with 7 bases that match TRBD1. V shed 7 bases and J 1 base; nucleotides not matched to a gene: 5. Germline-derived CDR1 and CDR2 are SGDLS and YYNGEE. CDR3 length: 14 residues. The CDR3 protein is CASGPGQSNQPQHF. CDR3 nucleotide sequence: TGTGCCAGCGGACCGGGACAGAGCAATCAGCCCCAGCATTTT.

V gene TRBV4-1 combines with J gene TRBJ1-6, with TRBD1 as a possible D gene (6 bases). The germline V gene has CDR1 MGHRA and CDR2 YSYEKL. CDR3 length equals 15 residues. V lost 6 bases to trimming and J lost 2 bases, with 11 bases between them. The CDR3 reads CASSQQGAYNSPLHF. The CDR3 DNA reads TGCGCCAGCAGTCAACAGGGCGCCTATAATTCACCCCTCCACTTT.

V gene TRBV7-8 combines with J gene TRBJ1-4, with D possibly matching TRBD1 (6 bases). Looked up from germline, CDR1 is SGHVS and CDR2 is FQNEAQ. The V end was cut by 5 bases, the J end by 8 bases, with 18 bases between. The CDR3 loop spans 15 amino acids. The CDR3 nucleotides read TGTGCCAGCAGCCCTACGTGGGGGGGCCGGGAAAAACTGTTTTTT. Residues: CASSPTWGGREKLFF.

This clone appeared once. The chain combines TRBV27 with TRBJ1-1; possibly TRBD1 for D (6 bases). This CDR3 spans 13 amino acids. Germline values: CDR1 MNHEY, CDR2 SMNVEV (reference sequence). Trimming cost V 3 bases and J 6 bases, with 11 bases left between them. This chain's CDR3 is CASSLGGLAEAFF. Here the CDR3 DNA reads TGTGCCAGCAGTTTGGGGGGGCTGGCTGAAGCTTTCTTT.

This clone was counted a few times. The rearrangement joins TRBV9 to TRBJ1-4; no clear D gene. Trimming removed 4 bases at V and 0 bases at J, with 13 bases between. Germline V gene lookup returns CDR1 SGDLS and CDR2 YYNGEE. The CDR3 is 16 residues long. CDR3 coding DNA: TGTGCCAGCAGCACACGCCCATATGCAACTAATGAAAAACTGTTTTTT. Its translation is CASSTRPYATNEKLFF.

V and J are TRBV7-3 and TRBJ2-1, with D possibly being TRBD2 (7 bases). The CDR3 runs 15 residues. The V end was cut by 5 bases, the J end by 6 bases, with 17 bases between. From germline, CDR1 is SGHTA and CDR2 FQGTGA. CDR3 nucleotide sequence: TGTGCCAGCAGCCAAGGGGGGGGCGCGGGCAATGAGCAGTTCTTC. It codes for CASSQGGGAGNEQFF.

This clone turned up a few times. This chain links TRBV5-8 with TRBJ1-1; D gene unclear. Trimming took off 5 bases at V and 1 base at J, with 9 bases between the two ends. The CDR3 has 13 amino acids. Germline V gene data show CDR1 as SGHTS and CDR2 as YDEGEE. CDR3 nucleotides: TGTGCCAGCAGAATTACACAGAACACTGAAGCTTTCTTT. It translates to CASRITQNTEAFF.

This clone was found a few times. The genes are TRBV2 and TRBJ2-7, with 10 bases identical to TRBD2. Trimming removed 1 base from V and 5 bases from J; junction bases left unmatched: 8. This CDR3 region has 16 residues. CDR1 and CDR2 from the germline V gene are SNHLY and FYNNEI. CDR3 loop: CASSEGSLAGVHEQYF. CDR3 bases: TGTGCCAGCAGTGAAGGCAGCCTAGCGGGGGTCCACGAGCAGTACTTC.

This clone was recorded a few times. This chain links TRBV19 with TRBJ1-6, with a possible D match to TRBD1 (5 bases). The CDR3 extends over 14 amino acids. V lost 4 bases, J lost 5 bases, and 9 bases lay in between. From germline, CDR1 is LNHDA and CDR2 SQIVND (reference sequence). As DNA, the CDR3 is TGTGCCAGTAGTAGGGACTTAGATAATTCACCCCTCCACTTT. It translates to CASSRDLDNSPLHF.

This clone turned up a few times. The V and J genes are TRBV2 and TRBJ2-7; D is ambiguous. Deletions cut 6 bases from V and 1 base from J, with 10 bases between. This CDR3 is 13 amino acids long. CDR1 SNHLY and CDR2 FYNNEI come from the germline V gene. The CDR3 loop reads CASRGSPSYEQYF. CDR3 DNA: TGTGCCAGCAGAGGTAGCCCGTCCTACGAGCAGTACTTC. Using reference TRBV2 and TRBJ2-7 for the parts outside the CDR3, the full variable domain is EPEVTQTPSHQVTQMGQEVILRCVPISNHLYFYWYRQILGQKVEFLVSFYNNEISEKSEIFDDQFSVERPDGSNFTLKIRSTKLEDSAMYFCASRGSPSYEQYFGPGTRLTVT.

This clone was observed a few times. The chain couples TRBV25-1 to TRBJ2-1; TRBD2 might be the D (7 bases). V dropped 8 bases and J dropped 7 bases, with 15 bases sitting between them. The CDR3 runs 13 residues. Germline CDR1 MGHDK, CDR2 SYGVNS. CDR3 protein: CASHGGPGNEQFF. In DNA, the CDR3 is TGTGCCAGCCACGGGGGGCCCGGGAATGAGCAGTTCTTC.